This record looks at one TCR beta chain sequence and its context. The CDR3 is made up of 15 amino acids. The V end lost 4 bases, the J end lost 0 bases, and 11 bases lay between the germline ends. Germline CDR1 reads SGDLS; CDR2 reads YYNGEE. These data belong to a study of blood T cell repertoires in COVID-19. Method: immunoSEQ multiplex PCR; TCRdb's copy keeps in-frame clones and lacks some. The sample shows roughly 330,000 clones, roughly 86% of them seen only once. The sample consisted of PBMCs or T cells enriched from blood (not recorded which). The gene calls are TRBV9 and TRBJ2-1; D is possibly TRBD1 (6 bases). The receptor comes from a woman aged 25 to 45 who had recovered from COVID-19. The CDR3 sequence is CASSLTGSSYNEQFF. CDR3 coding DNA: TGTGCCAGCAGCCTTACAGGGAGCTCCTACAATGAGCAGTTCTTC.